This T cell receptor beta chain comes out of a study of T cell repertoires in cytomegalovirus infection. About the research overall: Signatures in public TCR beta sequences pointed to both CMV infection and matching HLA type. Study observations and caveats: HLA-C-restricted CMV-specific TCR beta clonotypes were dominant in the ex vivo response. Public TCR beta family frequency separated CMV-and-HLA carriers, including in an independent cohort.

This clonotype was counted only a few times. Its antigen is undetermined. TCRdb processed the reads anew with MiXCR; each CDR3 protein has one entry. Of some 700,000 distinct CDR3 sequences listed, roughly a third are singletons. Germline CDR1 reads LGHNA; CDR2 reads YNFKEQ. V lost 0 bases and J 1 base, leaving 9 bases between the germline ends. There are 15 residues in the CDR3. This TCR was sampled from a human donor in good health (CMV status not recorded). Some clones in this sample may be carry-over from other donors' samples. The sample comprised PBMCs. The V call is TRBV4-2, the J call TRBJ1-1; D gene uncertain. Here the CDR3 reads CASSQEKLTNTEAFF. The CDR3 DNA follows: TGTGCCAGCAGCCAAGAAAAGCTAACGAACACTGAAGCTTTCTTT.